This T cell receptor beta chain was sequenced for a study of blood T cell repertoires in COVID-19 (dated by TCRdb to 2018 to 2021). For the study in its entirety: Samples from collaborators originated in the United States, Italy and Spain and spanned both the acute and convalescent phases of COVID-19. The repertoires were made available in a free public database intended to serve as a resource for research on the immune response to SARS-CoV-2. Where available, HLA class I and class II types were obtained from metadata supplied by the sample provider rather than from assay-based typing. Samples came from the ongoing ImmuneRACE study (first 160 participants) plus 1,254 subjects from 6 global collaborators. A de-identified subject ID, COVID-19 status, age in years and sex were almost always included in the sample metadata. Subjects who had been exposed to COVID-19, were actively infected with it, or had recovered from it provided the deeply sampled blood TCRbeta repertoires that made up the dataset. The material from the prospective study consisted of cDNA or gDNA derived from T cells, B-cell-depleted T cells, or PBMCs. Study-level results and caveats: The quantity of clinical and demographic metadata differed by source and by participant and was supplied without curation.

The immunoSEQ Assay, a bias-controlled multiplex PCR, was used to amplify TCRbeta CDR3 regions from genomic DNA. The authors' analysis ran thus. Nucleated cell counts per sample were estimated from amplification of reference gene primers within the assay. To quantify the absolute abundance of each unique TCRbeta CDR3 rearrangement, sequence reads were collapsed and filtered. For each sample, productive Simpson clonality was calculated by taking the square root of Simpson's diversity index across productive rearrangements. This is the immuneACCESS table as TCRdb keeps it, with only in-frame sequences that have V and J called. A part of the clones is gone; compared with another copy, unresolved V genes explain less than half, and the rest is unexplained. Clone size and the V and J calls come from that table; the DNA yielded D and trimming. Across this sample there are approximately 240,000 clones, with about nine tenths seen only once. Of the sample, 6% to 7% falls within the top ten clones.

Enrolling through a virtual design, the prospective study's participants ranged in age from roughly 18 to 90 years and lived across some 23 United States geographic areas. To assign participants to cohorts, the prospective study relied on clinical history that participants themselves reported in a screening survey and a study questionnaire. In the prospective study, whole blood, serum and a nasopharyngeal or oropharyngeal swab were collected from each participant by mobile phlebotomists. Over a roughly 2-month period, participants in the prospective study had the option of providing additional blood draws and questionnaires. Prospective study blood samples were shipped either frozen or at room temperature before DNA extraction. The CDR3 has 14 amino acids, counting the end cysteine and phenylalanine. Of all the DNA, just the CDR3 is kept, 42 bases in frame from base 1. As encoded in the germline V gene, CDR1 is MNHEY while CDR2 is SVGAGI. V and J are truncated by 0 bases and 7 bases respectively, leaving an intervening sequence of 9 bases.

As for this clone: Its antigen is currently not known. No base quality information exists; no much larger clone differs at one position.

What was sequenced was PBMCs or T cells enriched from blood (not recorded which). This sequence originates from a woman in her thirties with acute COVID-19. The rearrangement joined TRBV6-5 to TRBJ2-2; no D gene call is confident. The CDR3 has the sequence CASSYSPSLGELFF. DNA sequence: TGTGCCAGCAGTTACTCTCCCTCACTCGGGGAGCTGTTTTTT.